This T cell receptor (beta chain) derives from a study of response to subunit inactivated influenza vaccine. Study-wide results and limits: Authors suggested each seasonal flu vaccination may recruit only limited numbers of new T cells.

CDR3 size: 15 residues. Per germline, CDR1 SGHDN and CDR2 FVKESK. Trimming left V 1 base short and J 1 base short, with 7 bases between. TCRdb reprocessed the RT-PCR reads via MiXCR and lists one record per CDR3 protein. The sample records about half a million distinct CDR3 sequences, roughly 8.2% being singletons. For this clonotype: What it binds is unknown.

The source material was PBMCs from blood, sampled 23 to 25 months after vaccination. The sequence derives from a man aged 50-75 years who received an inactivated influenza vaccine. The rearrangement links TRBV14 to TRBJ2-2; D is unclear. CDR3 sequence reads: CASSQVPGNTGELFF. The CDR3 coding sequence is TGTGCCAGCAGCCAAGTTCCTGGGAACACCGGGGAGCTGTTTTTT.